A few counts support the clone carrying this T cell receptor beta chain. Its antigen is not identified. The whole isolated RNA underwent reverse transcription, so sequencing captured expressed TCRB transcripts. The table came from immunoSEQ multiplex PCR; TCRdb's copy has only in-frame clones and leaves some out. Of some 330,000 clones in the sample, roughly 9.6% were seen once. The data belong to a study of beta chain features in type 1 diabetes. Study results and caveats: Naive, central memory and regulatory TCRB repertoires appeared more similar among patients than healthy donors. VDJ junctions from patients with type 1 diabetes contained fewer insertions and more deletions. With patients and controls alike, PCR might favor shorter templates to an equal degree. A definitive answer on HLA type influencing TCRB rearrangement was not reached here.

This clonotype originated in a woman aged 25 to 45 in good health. The sequencing sample was made of naive CD4+ T cells from blood.

CDR3 bases: TGTGCCAGCAGCTTGACAGGGGTTGCCAACAATGAGCAGTTCTTC. It yields the protein CASSLTGVANNEQFF. The genes are TRBV7-9 and TRBJ2-1, with 8 bases matching TRBD1. CDR3 length equals 15 residues. With V trimmed by 3 bases and J by 5 bases, 6 bases remained unmatched. Germline values: CDR1 SEHNR, CDR2 FQNEAQ (reference sequence).